Shown below are 15 T cell receptor beta chains from a single sample sequenced in a study of cytomegalovirus exposure and HLA in healthy donors. Both 60 Vbeta primers and 13 Jbeta primers went into the PCR. Here immunoSEQ multiplex PCR was the method, and the copy in TCRdb shows in-frame clones only, minus some. Of 120,000 to 150,000 clones listed, roughly 80% are singletons. Sequences were obtained from PBMCs. These receptor sequences come from a woman between 35 and 50 years old in good health and CMV-seropositive.

This clone came up a few times. V is TRBV10-3 and J is TRBJ2-3; 9 positions agree with TRBD2. V shed 3 bases and J 4 bases; nucleotides not matched to a gene: 5. The CDR3 sequence is 15 residues long. Germline assignment: CDR1 ENHRY and CDR2 SYGVKD. As DNA, the CDR3 is TGTGCCATCAGTGAAGCGGGACTAGCATCAGATACGCAGTATTTT. Amino acid sequence: CAISEAGLASDTQYF.

V and J are TRBV19 and TRBJ1-1; weak D call: TRBD1 (5 bases). This CDR3 region has 13 residues. Trimming removed 5 bases at V and 8 bases at J, with 15 bases between. The germline V gene has CDR1 LNHDA and CDR2 SQIVND (reference sequence). Here the CDR3 DNA reads TGTGCCAGTAGTTCTGGACATATCTCAGAAGCTTTCTTT. It translates to CASSSGHISEAFF.

V and J are TRBV9 and TRBJ2-3; D possibly corresponds to TRBD2 (5 bases). The CDR3 totals 15 residues. Trimming removed 0 bases from V and 1 base from J, with 9 bases in between. CDR1 is SGDLS, CDR2 YYNGEE, per germline. The CDR3 nucleotides read TGTGCCAGCAGCGTAGGTCTAGCCGGCACAGATACGCAGTATTTT. Translating gives CASSVGLAGTDTQYF.

The chain is built from TRBV6-6 and TRBJ1-2, with 9 bases matching TRBD1. CDR1 is MNHNY, CDR2 SVGAGI, per germline (reference sequence). The CDR3 has 16 residues. Trimming removed 5 bases from V and 2 bases from J; junction bases left unmatched: 9. The CDR3 DNA is TGTGCCAGCAGTCGAGAACAGGGGGCGCGCAACTATGGCTACACCTTC. Residues: CASSREQGARNYGYTF.

The genes are TRBV30 and TRBJ1-1, with D possibly being TRBD1 (5 bases). CDR1 and CDR2 from the germline V gene are GTSNPN and SVGIG (reference sequence). The germline V and J ends were trimmed by 2 bases and 7 bases, with 8 bases remaining between them. The CDR3 loop spans 11 amino acids. The CDR3 region has the DNA TGTGCCTGGAGTAGGGGAAATGAAGCTTTCTTT. Amino acids: CAWSRGNEAFF. Variable domain in full (rest from reference TRBV30 and TRBJ1-1): SQTIHQWPATLVQPVGSPLSLECTVEGTSNPNLYWYRQAAGRGLQLLFYSVGIGQISSEVPQNLSASRPQDRQFILSSKKLLLSDSGFYLCAWSRGNEAFFGQGTRLTVV.

V usage is TRBV27 and J usage is TRBJ2-5, with 12 bases matching TRBD2. With 5 bases clipped from V and 4 bases from J, the junction kept 5 bases outside the gene matches. Per germline, CDR1 MNHEY and CDR2 SMNVEV (reference sequence). CDR3 size: 15 residues. The CDR3 sequence: CASSVLAGGSETQYF. The CDR3 DNA follows: TGTGCCAGCAGTGTACTAGCGGGGGGTTCAGAGACCCAGTACTTC.

CDR3 in DNA: TGTGCCAGCAGCCTCCGGGACACCCTTTCACCCCTCCACTTT. Amino acid sequence: CASSLRDTLSPLHF. This chain uses TRBV7-9 with TRBJ1-6; a weak D match, TRBD1 (6 bases). The CDR3 is made up of 14 amino acids. Trimming removed 5 bases from V and 9 bases from J, with 14 bases in between. Germline V CDR1 and CDR2: SEHNR, FQNEAQ (reference sequence). The entire variable domain, with the rest obtained from reference TRBV7-9 and TRBJ1-6, is as follows: DTGVSQNPRHKITKRGQNVTFRCDPISEHNRLYWYRQTLGQGPEFLTYFQNEAQLEKSRLLSDRFSAERPKGSFSTLEIQRTEQGDSAMYLCASSLRDTLSPLHFGNGTRLTVT.

The chain recombines TRBV30 with TRBJ2-1, with TRBD1 matching 7 bases. This CDR3 has 15 residues. Germline CDR1 is GTSNPN and CDR2 is SVGIG (reference sequence). The ends lost 0 bases at V and 7 bases at J; junction bases unmatched: 9. The CDR3 nucleotides are TGTGCCTGGAGTGTTTCGGGACAGAGGACTAATGAGCAGTTCTTC. This gives the protein CAWSVSGQRTNEQFF.

The CDR3 bases are TGCGCCAGCAGCTTGGGGGCGAGAACGTACCAAGAGACCCAGTACTTC. It translates to CASSLGARTYQETQYF. The J gene is TRBJ2-5, the V gene TRBV5-1; D is unresolved. The CDR3 totals 16 residues. CDR1 SGHRS and CDR2 YFSETQ come from the germline V gene. V was trimmed by 0 bases and J by 0 bases, leaving 12 bases between them.

This rearrangement joins TRBV7-2 to TRBJ1-4, with TRBD1 matching over 9 bases. This CDR3 comprises 16 residues. The junction had 3 bases not matched to a gene; V was cut back by 0 bases and J by 4 bases. CDR1 and CDR2 (germline): SGHTA, FQGNSA. The CDR3 DNA is TGTGCCAGCAGCTTAGCCGCGACAGGGGGTAATGAAAAACTGTTTTTT. Its translation: CASSLAATGGNEKLFF.

The CDR3 DNA reads TGTGCCAGCAGCGACCTCGGTTCCGGGGCCAACGTCCTGACTTTC. Amino acid sequence: CASSDLGSGANVLTF. The gene calls are TRBV9 and TRBJ2-6, with D unclear. The CDR3 totals 15 residues. Germline V gene lookup returns CDR1 SGDLS and CDR2 YYNGEE. Trimming removed 3 bases at V and 4 bases at J, with 11 bases between. Full variable domain (rest looked up from reference TRBV9 and TRBJ2-6): DSGVTQTPKHLITATGQRVTLRCSPRSGDLSVYWYQQSLDQGLQFLIQYYNGEERAKGNILERFSAQQFPDLHSELNLSSLELGDSALYFCASSDLGSGANVLTFGAGSRLTVL.

This chain links TRBV28 with TRBJ2-5, with D possibly TRBD1 on 7 matching bases. With the DNA end fitting TRBJ2-7 better, the J assignment may be wrong. The CDR3 is 13 amino acids. CDR1 is MDHEN and CDR2 is SYDVKM in the germline V gene. This CDR3 reads CASSSPGGYEQYF. DNA for the CDR3: TGTGCCAGCAGTAGTCCAGGGGGGTACGAGCAGTACTTC.

In its sample, this clone was seen once. This sequence joins TRBV11-2 and TRBJ2-2; 9 nucleotides align to TRBD2. CDR3 size: 17 residues. Germline lookup yields CDR1 SGHAT and CDR2 FQNNGV. V trimming: 0 bases; J trimming: 5 bases; junction bases outside the gene matches: 7. In DNA, the CDR3 is TGTGCCAGCAGCTTAGATCGGCGGGGGGGCGGAACCGGGGAGCTGTTTTTT. This codes for CASSLDRRGGGTGELFF.

Details on this clone: The sample holds other DNA sequences that translate to the same CDR3. The genes are TRBV4-1 and TRBJ1-3; D is unclear. With 0 bases removed from V and 4 bases from J, the gap between germline ends came to 10 bases. This CDR3 has 15 residues. The germline gives CDR1 MGHRA, CDR2 YSYEKL. CDR3: CASSQDPGGGNTIYF. The DNA for the CDR3 is TGCGCCAGCAGCCAAGACCCGGGCGGGGGAAACACCATATATTTT.

The rearrangement uses TRBV15 and TRBJ2-1; D remains ambiguous. The CDR3 totals 13 residues. Germline V lookup: CDR1 LNHNV, CDR2 YYDKDF (reference sequence). Between the trimmed V and J ends, which lost 1 base and 5 bases, there was a span of 6 bases. The CDR3 sequence is CATSRARDNEQFF. The CDR3 region has the DNA TGTGCCACCAGCAGAGCTCGGGACAATGAGCAGTTCTTC.